This TCR beta chain was captured by sequencing in a study of T cell repertoires in cytomegalovirus infection. About the study: Both CMV infection and a matching HLA type were indicated by public TCR beta signatures.

TCRdb reprocessed the reads via MiXCR and lists one record per CDR3 protein. The data hold about 130,000 distinct CDR3 sequences, with almost 9% observed a single time. This clonotype was recorded many times. The source of this sequence is a human donor in good health (CMV status not recorded). Some clones in this sample may be carry-over from other donors' samples. Sequences were obtained from PBMCs.

CDR3 nucleotide sequence: TGTGCCAGCAGCCAGAGACAGTTCTATAATTCACCCCTCCACTTT. Translated, it gives CASSQRQFYNSPLHF. The rearrangement joins TRBV14 to TRBJ1-6; D is possibly TRBD1 (5 bases). The germline CDR1 and CDR2 sequences are SGHDN and FVKESK. V was cut by 3 bases and J by 3 bases, with 9 bases left in between. The CDR3 consists of 15 residues.